This TCR beta chain was identified during a study of control samples from healthy donors and cancer patients. The V gene's germline CDR1 is MNHEY and CDR2 SVGEGT. Trimming removed 5 bases at V and 3 bases at J, with 10 bases between. This CDR3 is 14 amino acids long. Sequencing used immunoSEQ multiplex PCR; TCRdb keeps in-frame clones, though not all of them. This table has over 85,000 clones, over 85% appearing once. The chain has TRBV6-2 or TRBV6-3 and TRBJ2-2; D gene uncertain. Specimen: blood. The clonotype comes from a woman in her twenties or thirties in good health. CDR3 in amino acids: CASSIKSYTGELFF. CDR3 bases: TGTGCCAGCAGTATTAAATCGTACACCGGGGAGCTGTTTTTT.